This entry is about one TCR beta chain. The target antigen is unknown. These data come from a study of cytomegalovirus exposure and HLA in healthy donors. In the study overall: Genotyping showed about 80% of about 370 donors falling in the Caucasian-associated ancestry cluster. Study-level points and caveats: The authors reported that TCR beta sequences could predict HLA-A and HLA-B alleles. These predictions were accurate for most subjects in the first cohort. According to the study, approximately 150 TCR beta chains were cytomegalovirus-associated. Earlier analysis found most TCR beta V segments productive about 87% or about 30% of the time.

V was shortened by 3 bases and J by 0 bases, with 17 bases between the two germline ends. This CDR3 comprises 17 residues. Germline V gene lookup returns CDR1 LGHNT and CDR2 FRNRAP. PCR amplification relied on 60 Vbeta primers (plus 13 Jbeta primers). TCRdb keeps only in-frame clones here, not all; method: immunoSEQ multiplex PCR. The data contain around 160,000 clones, 70% to 90% of them seen just once; the ten biggest clones take up approximately 8.5%. Sequencing was carried out using PBMCs. The J gene is TRBJ1-1, the V gene TRBV12-5, with D tentatively TRBD1 (5 bases). The source of this sequence is a man younger than 30 in good health and CMV-seropositive. The CDR3 region has the DNA TGTGCTAGTGGTTTCCGGAGAATAGGGGCCCTGAACACTGAAGCTTTCTTT. Translation: CASGFRRIGALNTEAFF.